The 17 T cell receptor beta chains in this list originate from one sample, sequenced in a study of T cell responses to AZD1222 COVID-19 vaccine. Method: immunoSEQ multiplex PCR; TCRdb's copy keeps in-frame clones and lacks some. The sample consists of under 70,000 clones, more than 70% of them appearing once. The specimen was peripheral blood, collected on day 0 of AZD1222 vaccination. The receptors derive from an adult in good health.

The chain has TRBV19 and TRBJ2-1, with D perhaps TRBD1 (6 bases). The CDR3 runs to 16 residues. V shed 1 base and J shed 2 bases, with 12 bases lying between them. Germline CDR1 reads LNHDA; CDR2 reads SQIVND (reference sequence). Written as DNA, the CDR3 is TGTGCCAGTAGTATAGGACGGGACACTCCCTACAATGAGCAGTTCTTC. Translation gives CASSIGRDTPYNEQFF.

V gene TRBV18 combines with J gene TRBJ2-1; 15 nucleotides match TRBD2. Germline assignment: CDR1 KGHSH and CDR2 LQKENI. Trimming took 3 bases from V and 0 from J; bases not matched to a gene: 3. This CDR3 spans 18 amino acids. CDR3 sequence reads: CASSPWTSGGGSYNEQFF. The CDR3 coding sequence is TGTGCCAGCTCACCTTGGACTAGCGGGGGGGGCTCCTACAATGAGCAGTTCTTC.

As DNA, the CDR3 is TGTGCCAGCAGCTTATACAGCAGCTCCTACAATGAGCAGTTCTTC. This encodes CASSLYSSSYNEQFF. The V gene is TRBV7-3, the J gene TRBJ2-1; the D is unclear. This CDR3 is built from 15 residues. Trimming stripped 2 bases from V and 0 bases from J, with 8 bases between. The germline V gene encodes CDR1 SGHTA and CDR2 FQGTGA. The full variable domain, its missing parts supplied by reference TRBV7-3 and TRBJ2-1, is GAGVSQTPSNKVTEKGKYVELRCDPISGHTALYWYRQSLGQGPEFLIYFQGTGAADDSGLPNDRFFAVRPEGSVSTLKIQRTERGDSAVYLCASSLYSSSYNEQFFGPGTRLTVL.

This clone was recorded once. The CDR3 is CASSFGGRGTEAFF. CDR3 bases: TGTGCCAGCAGCTTTGGGGGGCGCGGCACTGAAGCTTTCTTT. The chain is built from TRBV13 and TRBJ1-1, with a weak D call TRBD1 (6 bases). The CDR3 has 14 amino acids. V lost 3 bases and J 4 bases, leaving 12 bases between the germline ends. Germline V lookup: CDR1 PRHDT, CDR2 FYEKMQ (reference sequence).

This chain links TRBV21-1 with TRBJ1-2. TRBV21-1 is a listed pseudogene. CDR3 length equals 14 residues. The DNA of the CDR3 is TGTGCCAGCAACAAACGTGGGGGACCGGGTGGCTACACCTTC. Translated: CASNKRGGPGGYTF.

This rearrangement joins TRBV11-1 to TRBJ1-6; 7 bases line up with TRBD1. Germline V gives CDR1 SGHAT, CDR2 FQDESV (reference sequence). The CDR3 runs to 13 residues. With 8 bases clipped from V and 7 bases from J, the junction kept 5 bases outside the gene matches. The DNA of the CDR3 is TGTGCCAGCGGTACAGGGGCCAATTCACCCCTCCACTTT. It yields the protein CASGTGANSPLHF.

The chain carries TRBV4-3 and TRBJ2-1, with 7 bases identical to TRBD2. Germline trimming cut 0 bases from V and 3 bases from J; bases unmatched to any gene: 2. The germline V gene encodes CDR1 LGHNA and CDR2 YSLEER. This CDR3 has 15 amino acids. The CDR3 DNA reads TGCGCCAGCAGCCAAGATTCGGGGGGCTACAATGAGCAGTTCTTC. It codes for CASSQDSGGYNEQFF.

This clone was recorded once. The genes are TRBV9 and TRBJ2-2, with D perhaps TRBD1 (5 bases). The ends were cut back, 0 bases at V and 2 bases at J, with 14 bases in the middle. CDR1 and CDR2 from the germline V gene are SGDLS and YYNGEE. This CDR3 contains 17 residues. This CDR3 reads CASSVAGHHINTGELFF. CDR3 DNA sequence: TGTGCCAGCAGCGTAGCAGGACACCACATAAACACCGGGGAGCTGTTTTTT.

The gene calls are TRBV3-1 (or the pseudogene TRBV3-2) and TRBJ1-6, with 8 nucleotides matching TRBD1. The germline V gene encodes CDR1 LGHDT and CDR2 YNNKEL (reference sequence). Germline trimming cut 3 bases from V and 9 bases from J; bases unmatched to any gene: 13. This CDR3 contains 17 residues. The CDR3 loop reads CASSHALTGTGSSPLHF. The CDR3 nucleotides read TGTGCCAGCAGCCACGCATTAACCGGGACAGGCAGTTCACCCCTCCACTTT.

The CDR3 sequence: CASRNGVGNQPQHF. The CDR3 nucleotides read TGTGCCAGCAGAAACGGGGTCGGCAATCAGCCCCAGCATTTT. V and J are TRBV2 and TRBJ1-5; D is unclear. The CDR3 has 14 amino acids. The V gene lost 6 bases and the J gene lost 2 bases, with 11 bases spanning the gap. The germline gives CDR1 SNHLY, CDR2 FYNNEI.

By proportion, this clone is medium-sized. V usage is TRBV6-2 or TRBV6-3 and J usage is TRBJ1-1, with TRBD1 identical over 10 bases. CDR3 size: 16 residues. In germline, CDR1 is MNHEY, CDR2 SVGEGT. Trimming cost V 6 bases and J 5 bases; bases outside gene matches: 12. The CDR3 bases are TGTGCCAGCAGCGACTTAATCCGGGACAGGGGTACTGAAGCTTTCTTT. Its protein product is CASSDLIRDRGTEAFF.

The genes are TRBV7-3 and TRBJ1-4, with TRBD1 matching 9 bases. Germline V CDR1 and CDR2: SGHTA, FQGTGA. V lost 6 bases and J lost 6; bases outside the gene matches: 8. The CDR3 has 15 residues. The DNA for the CDR3 is TGTGCCAGCAGGACCCACCGGGACAGGGATGAAAAACTGTTTTTT. Translated, it gives CASRTHRDRDEKLFF.

This clone was picked up a small number of times. The rearrangement uses TRBV9 and TRBJ1-4; maybe TRBD1 (6 bases). The V gene lost 0 bases and the J gene lost 12 bases, with 12 bases spanning the gap. Germline lookup yields CDR1 SGDLS and CDR2 YYNGEE. This CDR3 comprises 13 residues. Written as DNA, the CDR3 is TGTGCCAGCAGCGTAGGTGACAGGCGTGAACTGTTTTTT. It translates to CASSVGDRRELFF.

The V gene is TRBV28, the J gene TRBJ1-1, with 7 positions matching TRBD1. This CDR3 comprises 13 residues. With V trimmed by 8 bases and J by 5 bases, 8 bases remained unmatched. CDR1 is MDHEN, CDR2 SYDVKM, per germline. CDR3 in DNA: TGTGCCAGCGCGGGACAGTATGGTACTGAAGCTTTCTTT. Amino acids: CASAGQYGTEAFF.

This rearrangement joins TRBV6-6 to TRBJ2-1; D ambiguous. The germline V gene has CDR1 MNHNY and CDR2 SVGAGI (reference sequence). The CDR3 sequence is 12 residues long. The V gene lost 2 bases and the J gene lost 5 bases, with 4 bases spanning the gap. The CDR3 region has the DNA TGTGCCAGCAGTTACCAAAACAATGAGCAGTTCTTC. This codes for CASSYQNNEQFF.

The rearrangement joins TRBV7-8 to TRBJ1-6; D is unclear. The V gene's germline CDR1 is SGHVS and CDR2 FQNEAQ. The CDR3 is 13 amino acids. V shed 4 bases and J shed 7 bases, with 8 bases lying between them. CDR3 nucleotide sequence: TGTGCCAGCAGCTCCTATGGAAATTCACCCCTCCACTTT. Translation: CASSSYGNSPLHF.

V and J are TRBV29-1 and TRBJ2-6; D gene uncertain. Germline V gives CDR1 SQVTM, CDR2 ANQGSEA. This CDR3 spans 13 amino acids. DNA for the CDR3: TGCAGTGTCTGGGGCTCTGGGGCCAACGTCCTGACTTTC. Translated: CSVWGSGANVLTF.